This T cell receptor beta chain appears in the sequencing data of a study of Graves' ophthalmopathy and Graves' hyperthyroidism. RNA transcripts were the template, and TCR beta CDR3 regions were amplified from them. Second-round multiplex PCR came after a first-round RT-PCR that employed HTBI primers. TCRdb processed the multiplex PCR reads anew with MiXCR; each CDR3 protein has one entry. The table lists around 590,000 distinct CDR3 sequences, 35% to 40% of them singletons. In germline, CDR1 is SGHRS, CDR2 YFSETQ. This CDR3 is 14 amino acids long. Trimming stripped 0 bases from V and 1 base from J, with 7 bases between. This clonotype was seen many times.

The rearrangement links TRBV5-1 to TRBJ1-1; D is unclear. This TCR came from an adult man with Graves' hyperthyroidism. What was sequenced was peripheral blood or thyroid tissue (not recorded which). CDR3 sequence (DNA): TGCGCCAGCAGCTTGGGGGGAACGAACACTGAAGCTTTCTTT. Translated: CASSLGGTNTEAFF.